One and the same sample provided the 6 T cell receptor beta chains below, sequenced in a study of TIL therapy for anti-PD-1-resistant metastatic lung cancer. The libraries were made with immunoSEQ v3. The assay was immunoSEQ multiplex PCR, and TCRdb's table has in-frame clones only and misses some. The repertoire holds about 50,000 clones, with less than 75% as singletons. Time point noted: pre-treatment sample, taken before nivolumab and TIL therapy. Pleural nodules or supraclavicular lymph nodes made up most of the excised metastases sampled. The specimen comprised tumor tissue, sampled at baseline. The origin of the receptors is a person aged 25 to 80 with non-small cell lung cancer.

The CDR3 loop reads CASSPGQGTNQPQHF. In nucleotides, the CDR3 is TGTGCCAGCTCACCGGGACAGGGGACGAATCAGCCCCAGCATTTT. V is TRBV18 and J is TRBJ1-5; 10 positions match TRBD1. Trimming cost V 3 bases and J 4 bases; bases outside gene matches: 3. This CDR3 has 15 residues. Germline V gene data show CDR1 as KGHSH and CDR2 as LQKENI.

The chain recombines TRBV19 with TRBJ2-7; D is unclear. Germline V CDR1 and CDR2: LNHDA, SQIVND (reference sequence). V dropped 3 bases and J dropped 2 bases, with 8 bases sitting between them. The CDR3 sequence is 13 residues long. DNA of the CDR3: TGTGCCAGTAGTATTCCGGGCCCCTACGAGCAGTACTTC. Protein: CASSIPGPYEQYF.

Comment on this clone: Other DNA sequences in this sample translate to the same CDR3. The rearrangement uses TRBV30 and TRBJ1-5; D is unclear. The CDR3 extends over 13 amino acids. Trimming pared 0 bases from V and 7 bases from J, leaving 10 bases between. The germline CDR1 and CDR2 sequences are GTSNPN and SVGIG (reference sequence). The CDR3 DNA is TGTGCCTGGAGTGTTTCCCAGGAGCAGCCCCAGCATTTT. It codes for CAWSVSQEQPQHF.

The CDR3 coding sequence is TGTGCCAGCTCACCCACAATATCGCCGGACAGGGCAGGCGGTGGCTACACCTTC. Translation gives CASSPTISPDRAGGGYTF. The V gene is TRBV18, the J gene TRBJ1-2; the match to TRBD1 covers 8 bases. Germline CDR1 KGHSH, CDR2 LQKENI. The CDR3 is 18 amino acids. V dropped 3 bases and J dropped 7; count of bases not matched to a gene: 19.

V is TRBV19 and J is TRBJ1-5; TRBD1 might be the D (6 bases). Germline CDR1 and CDR2: LNHDA and SQIVND (reference sequence). The ends were cut back, 10 bases at V and 1 base at J, with 17 bases in the middle. This CDR3 has 15 amino acids. In DNA, the CDR3 is TGTGCCACTAAGGGGGGGGTCTCAAGCAATCAGCCCCAGCATTTT. This codes for CATKGGVSSNQPQHF.

The rearrangement joins TRBV9 to TRBJ1-5, with D perhaps matching TRBD1 (6 bases). CDR1 is SGDLS, CDR2 YYNGEE, per germline. The ends were cut back, 9 bases at V and 14 bases at J, with 15 bases in the middle. CDR3 length: 10 residues. The CDR3 coding sequence is TGTGCCACCCCCATCTACAGGGAGCATTTT. It is translated as CATPIYREHF.